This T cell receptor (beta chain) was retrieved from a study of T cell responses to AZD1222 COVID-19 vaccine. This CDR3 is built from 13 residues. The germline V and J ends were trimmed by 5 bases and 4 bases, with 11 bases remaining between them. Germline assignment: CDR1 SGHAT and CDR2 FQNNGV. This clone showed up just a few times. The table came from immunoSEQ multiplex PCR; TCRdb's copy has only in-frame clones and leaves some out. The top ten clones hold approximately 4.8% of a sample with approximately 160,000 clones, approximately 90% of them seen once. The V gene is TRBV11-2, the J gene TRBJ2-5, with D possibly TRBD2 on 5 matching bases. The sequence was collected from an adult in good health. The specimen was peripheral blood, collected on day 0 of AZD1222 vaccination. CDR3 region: CASSPTLAETQYF. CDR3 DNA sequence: TGTGCCAGCAGCCCCACTCTAGCAGAGACCCAGTACTTC.